Each of the 8 T cell receptor beta chains below was sequenced from the same sample in a study of blood T cell repertoires in COVID-19. Sequencing used immunoSEQ multiplex PCR; TCRdb keeps in-frame clones, though not all of them. The repertoire holds about 180,000 clones, with around 85% as singletons. Specimen: PBMCs or T cells enriched from blood (not recorded which). These receptor sequences come from a middle-aged man who had recovered from COVID-19.

V is TRBV6-6 and J is TRBJ2-4, with 8 bases that match TRBD1. This CDR3 comprises 16 residues. CDR1 is MNHNY, CDR2 SVGAGI, per germline (reference sequence). V gave up 5 bases and J gave up 7 bases; unmatched junction bases: 13. CDR3 coding DNA: TGTGCCAGCAGTCCAAACCAGGGGGCGCCCCGGAACATTCAGTACTTC. Protein: CASSPNQGAPRNIQYF.

J is TRBJ2-7 and V is TRBV4-1; 8 bases agree with TRBD2. V shed 4 bases and J 1 base; nucleotides not matched to a gene: 9. The germline CDR1 and CDR2 sequences are MGHRA and YSYEKL. This CDR3 contains 16 residues. CDR3 protein: CASSPFRASGSYEQYF. CDR3 bases: TGCGCCAGCAGCCCCTTCAGGGCTAGCGGGTCCTACGAGCAGTACTTC.

V is TRBV29-1 and J is TRBJ2-1, with 8 bases that match TRBD1. This CDR3 contains 15 residues. V was pared by 0 bases and J by 4 bases, with 5 bases of the junction left unmatched. Germline-derived CDR1 and CDR2 are SQVTM and ANQGSEA. In DNA form, the CDR3 reads TGCAGCGTTGAAGAGGGGGGACAGGTATACAATGAGCAGTTCTTC. Translation gives CSVEEGGQVYNEQFF.

This sequence joins TRBV4-1 and TRBJ1-2, with D possibly matching TRBD1 (5 bases). CDR1 is MGHRA and CDR2 is YSYEKL in the germline V gene. V was trimmed by 4 bases and J by 4 bases, leaving 10 bases between them. The CDR3 is 13 amino acids. Here the CDR3 DNA reads TGCGCCAGCAGCCTCGAGCAGGGCTATGGCTACACCTTC. It yields the protein CASSLEQGYGYTF.

V usage is TRBV10-2 and J usage is TRBJ1-2, with no clear D. CDR1 is WSHSY and CDR2 is SAAADI in the germline V gene. The CDR3 spans 13 residues. Between the trimmed V and J ends, which lost 0 bases and 8 bases, there was a span of 10 bases. CDR3 nucleotide sequence: TGCGCCAGCAGTGAGTCGTTAATGGGCGGCTACACCTTC. Translated: CASSESLMGGYTF.

This sequence joins TRBV7-9 and TRBJ2-1, with 8 bases matching TRBD2. V shed 10 bases, J shed 5 bases, and the junction held 10 bases outside the gene matches. CDR1 is SEHNR, CDR2 FQNEAQ, per germline (reference sequence). CDR3 length equals 14 residues. This CDR3 reads CATHEREIHNEQFF. The CDR3 bases are TGTGCCACCCATGAGCGGGAGATACACAATGAGCAGTTCTTC.

CDR3 sequence: CASSHPPYNEQFF. The DNA for the CDR3 is TGTGCCAGCAGCCACCCTCCCTACAATGAGCAGTTCTTC. V gene TRBV14 combines with J gene TRBJ2-1; unclear D gene. The CDR3 contains 13 residues. V lost 3 bases and J lost 2, with 5 bases in between. From germline, CDR1 is SGHDN and CDR2 FVKESK.

The chain joins TRBV28 to TRBJ2-3, with D possibly being TRBD1 (6 bases). Germline V CDR1 and CDR2: MDHEN, SYDVKM. The CDR3 sequence is 15 residues long. Trimming took off 2 bases at V and 3 bases at J, with 12 bases between the two ends. CDR3 nucleotides: TGTGCCAGCAGTTTAGTGGGGGCGCATACAGATACGCAGTATTTT. Translated: CASSLVGAHTDTQYF. Full variable domain (missing parts from reference TRBV28 and TRBJ2-3): DVKVTQSSRYLVKRTGEKVFLECVQDMDHENMFWYRQDPGLGLRLIYFSYDVKMKEKGDIPEGYSVSREKKERFSLILESASTNQTSMYLCASSLVGAHTDTQYFGPGTRLTVL.